Below, one T cell receptor beta chain is given with its context. The antigen is not known. This sample stems from a study of cytomegalovirus exposure and HLA in healthy donors. Notes on the study in general: A few CMV-associated chains were confirmed in vitro to be specific for CMV antigens. Reports indicate that TCR beta sequences accurately predicted the HLA-A and HLA-B alleles of most subjects. Usually a TCR sequence was rare, but some public TCRs were found in many donors. The investigators catalogued 150 to 200 TCR beta chains as cytomegalovirus-associated.

Both 60 Vbeta primers and 13 Jbeta primers went into the PCR. The data were produced by immunoSEQ multiplex PCR, yet TCRdb's version contains in-frame clones alone and is incomplete. The sample shows 110,000 to 150,000 clones, approximately 80% of them seen only once. V shed 3 bases and J shed 0 bases, with 12 bases lying between them. The CDR3 covers 15 residues. Germline lookup yields CDR1 LGHNA and CDR2 YSLEER. The chain uses TRBV4-3 and TRBJ2-7; D is unclear. Material: PBMCs. The source is a male donor in good health and CMV-seronegative. CDR3 protein: CASSQNYHTSYEQYF. For the CDR3, the DNA is TGCGCCAGCAGCCAGAATTATCACACCTCCTACGAGCAGTACTTC.